This T cell receptor (beta chain) originates from a study of blood T cells in healthy people across ages. Study-wide points: TCR beta diversity tracked closely with naive T cell percentage.

Concerning this clonotype: The antigen is unknown.

Germline CDR1 and CDR2: SGDLS and YYNGEE. The CDR3 extends over 15 amino acids. V was trimmed by 0 bases and J by 5 bases, leaving 14 bases between them. The use of a sample-barcoded 5' primer and a J-beta primer mix characterized a second PCR of about 6 to 11 cycles. TCRdb re-called the 5' RACE reads with MiXCR, one entry per CDR3 protein. The sample has some 750,000 distinct CDR3 sequences; about a fifth are singletons. Sample: blood. The clonotype was recovered from a man between 70 and 80 years old in good health. The rearrangement joins TRBV9 to TRBJ1-2; tentative D call: TRBD1 (5 bases). The CDR3 protein is CASSVDGGRRYGYTF. The CDR3 nucleotides are TGTGCCAGCAGCGTAGACGGGGGAAGACGGTATGGCTACACCTTC.